This T cell receptor (beta chain) derives from a study of cytomegalovirus exposure and HLA in healthy donors. The wider study: Membership in the Caucasian-associated ancestry cluster was found for approximately 85% of 398 genotyped donors.

This CDR3 is built from 16 residues. Looked up from germline, CDR1 is LNHDA and CDR2 is SQIVND (reference sequence). With V trimmed by 7 bases and J by 7 bases, 13 bases remained unmatched. Primers included in the PCR were 60 Vbeta and 13 Jbeta primers. Assay used: immunoSEQ multiplex PCR; TCRdb lists only in-frame clones, some missing. In all, the sample yields fewer than 200,000 clones. General observations from the study: Most of the CMV-associated TCR beta chains (in a later analysis) appeared to be HLA-restricted.

Turning to this clone: Its antigen is currently unknown.

This clonotype originated in a man aged 25 to 40 in good health and CMV-seronegative. The gene calls are TRBV19 and TRBJ1-5; 10 positions agree with TRBD1. The sample taken for sequencing was PBMCs. The CDR3 nucleotides read TGTGCCAGTATCCCGACTGACAGGGGGCTATGGCAGCCCCAGCATTTT. It yields the protein CASIPTDRGLWQPQHF.